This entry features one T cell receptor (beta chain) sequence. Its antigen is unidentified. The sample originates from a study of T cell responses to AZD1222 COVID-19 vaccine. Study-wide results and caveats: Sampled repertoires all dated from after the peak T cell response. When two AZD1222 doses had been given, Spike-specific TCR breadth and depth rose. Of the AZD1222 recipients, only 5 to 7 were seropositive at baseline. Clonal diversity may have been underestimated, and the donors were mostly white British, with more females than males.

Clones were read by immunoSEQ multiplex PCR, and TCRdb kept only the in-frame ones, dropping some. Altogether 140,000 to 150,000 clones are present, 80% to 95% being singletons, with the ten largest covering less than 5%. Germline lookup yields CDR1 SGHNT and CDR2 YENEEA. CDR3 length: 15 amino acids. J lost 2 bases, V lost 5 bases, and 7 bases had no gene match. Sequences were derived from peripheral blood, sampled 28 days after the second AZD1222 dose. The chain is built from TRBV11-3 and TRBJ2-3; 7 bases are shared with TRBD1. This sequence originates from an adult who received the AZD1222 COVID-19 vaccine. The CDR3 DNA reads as TGTGCCAGCAGCAAACGACAGGGCCTCACAGATACGCAGTATTTT. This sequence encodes CASSKRQGLTDTQYF.